The source of this T cell receptor (beta chain) is a study of T cell changes during pregnancy in multiple sclerosis. V shed 7 bases and J shed 3 bases, with 20 bases lying between them. Germline V gives CDR1 SGHRS, CDR2 YFSETQ. This CDR3 spans 16 amino acids. Sequencing was performed with immunoSEQ multiplex PCR; in TCRdb, only in-frame clones are kept and a portion is missing. The sample lists just over 40,000 clones, over 70% occurring once. This clonotype was obtained from a female donor in good health, enrolled as a control in a pregnancy study. The sequencing here drew on peripheral blood, taken in the first trimester of pregnancy. V usage is TRBV5-1 and J usage is TRBJ2-1, with D perhaps TRBD2 (7 bases). CDR3 DNA: TGCGCCAGCGGTATAGGGGGGGCTAGCAACTACAATGAGCAGTTCTTC. Its protein product is CASGIGGASNYNEQFF. The full variable domain, with the rest looked up from reference TRBV5-1 and TRBJ2-1, is KAGVTQTPRYLIKTRGQQVTLSCSPISGHRSVSWYQQTPGQGLQFLFEYFSETQRNKGNFPGRFSGRQFSNSRSEMNVSTLELGDSALYLCASGIGGASNYNEQFFGPGTRLTVL.